This T cell receptor (beta chain) comes out of a study of blood T cell repertoires in COVID-19. Study-level background: PBMCs, B-cell-depleted T cells, or T cells provided the cDNA or gDNA that made up the material.

Libraries were prepared by immunoSEQ multiplex PCR; TCRdb keeps only in-frame clonotypes and omits some of them. Of about 180,000 clones listed, more than 80% are singletons. The clonotype was recovered from a middle-aged man who had recovered from COVID-19. Sequencing was carried out using PBMCs or T cells enriched from blood (not recorded which).

The CDR3 region is CASHPALTSGGTDTQYF. CDR3 sequence (DNA): TGTGCCAGTCATCCCGCCTTGACTAGCGGGGGCACAGATACGCAGTATTTT. The rearrangement uses TRBV5-6 and TRBJ2-3, with 11 bases aligning to TRBD2. The germline CDR1 and CDR2 sequences are SGHDT and YYEEEE. The V segment lost 8 bases and the J segment 1 base; nucleotides outside the gene matches: 12. The CDR3 runs to 17 residues.